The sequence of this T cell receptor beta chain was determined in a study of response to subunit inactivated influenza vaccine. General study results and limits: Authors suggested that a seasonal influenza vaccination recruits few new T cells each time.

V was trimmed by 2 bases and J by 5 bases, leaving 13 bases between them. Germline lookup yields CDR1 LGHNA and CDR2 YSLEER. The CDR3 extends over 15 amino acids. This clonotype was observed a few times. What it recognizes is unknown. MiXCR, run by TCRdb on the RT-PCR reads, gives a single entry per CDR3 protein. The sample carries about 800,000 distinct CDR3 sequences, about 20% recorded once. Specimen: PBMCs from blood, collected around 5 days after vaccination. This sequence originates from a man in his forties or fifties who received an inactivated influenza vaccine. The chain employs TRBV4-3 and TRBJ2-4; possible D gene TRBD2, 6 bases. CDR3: CASSQLAGSQNIQYF. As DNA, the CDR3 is TGCGCCAGCAGCCAACTAGCCGGGAGTCAAAACATTCAGTACTTC.